The rows below give T cell receptor beta chains drawn from one sample of a study of blood T cell repertoires in COVID-19. Using immunoSEQ multiplex PCR, the repertoire was profiled, and TCRdb retains in-frame clones only, with some absent. The table includes about 170,000 clones, around four fifths detected once. The source material was peripheral blood. The receptors come from a woman aged 80 or over with acute or convalescent COVID-19. CDR3s include the opening cysteine and the closing phenylalanine or tryptophan. D genes are given only for firm matches. The listing skips clone size in some rows; elsewhere it reads once, few, many or a size class.

V gene,D gene,clone size,J gene,CDR3 protein,CDR3 DNA
TRBV5-1,.,.,TRBJ2-3,CASSQFGAGARDTQYF,TGCGCCAGCAGCCAATTCGGGGCAGGGGCAAGGGATACGCAGTATTTT
TRBV5-6,.,.,TRBJ1-2,CASSDQPGDYYGYTF,TGTGCCAGCAGCGACCAGCCCGGGGACTACTATGGCTACACCTTC
TRBV12-3/TRBV12-4,.,.,TRBJ2-1,CASSLTRDNEQFF,TGTGCCAGCAGTTTAACTAGGGACAATGAGCAGTTCTTC
TRBV4-1,.,.,TRBJ2-7,CASSQEVADHYEQYF,TGCGCCAGCAGCCAAGAGGTAGCGGACCACTACGAGCAGTACTTC
TRBV6-5,TRBD2,.,TRBJ2-4,CASRRAGGGDIQYF,TGTGCCAGCAGGAGAGCGGGAGGCGGAGACATTCAGTACTTC
TRBV7-2,TRBD2,.,TRBJ2-1,CASSLGPRTSYNEQFF,TGTGCCAGCAGCTTAGGCCCTCGGACTAGTTACAATGAGCAGTTCTTC
TRBV29-1,.,.,TRBJ1-2,CSVSLFRQGGGYTF,TGCAGCGTATCCCTTTTCCGGCAGGGTGGTGGCTACACCTTC
TRBV7-2,.,.,TRBJ1-4,CASSGETATNEKLFF,TGTGCCAGCAGTGGCGAGACTGCAACTAATGAAAAACTGTTTTTT
TRBV9,.,.,TRBJ2-2,CASSPRFLLKNTGELFF,TGTGCCAGCAGCCCCAGATTCCTTCTGAAAAACACCGGGGAGCTGTTTTTT
TRBV7-2,.,.,TRBJ1-2,CASSLVGAAYGYTF,TGTGCCAGCAGCTTAGTGGGGGCGGCCTATGGCTACACCTTC
TRBV7-2,TRBD2,.,TRBJ2-7,CASSLSSGVRSSYEQYF,TGTGCCAGCAGCTTAAGTAGCGGGGTCAGGAGCTCCTACGAGCAGTACTTC
TRBV15,.,.,TRBJ1-5,CATSMGGERNQPQHF,TGTGCCACCAGCATGGGGGGGGAGCGAAATCAGCCCCAGCATTTT
TRBV30,TRBD1,few,TRBJ1-2,CAWRETGYGYTF,TGTGCCTGGAGGGAGACAGGGTATGGCTACACCTTC
TRBV3-1/TRBV3-2,TRBD2,.,TRBJ2-5,CASSQGVAGARETQYF,TGTGCCAGCAGCCAAGGGGTAGCGGGAGCGAGGGAGACCCAGTACTTC
TRBV3-1/TRBV3-2,TRBD2,.,TRBJ2-1,CASSNQREDPYNEQFF,TGTGCCAGCAGCAATCAGCGGGAGGACCCCTACAATGAGCAGTTCTTC
TRBV18,.,.,TRBJ2-1,CASSPFDRVDSPRIHSYNEQFF,TGTGCCAGCTCACCATTTGACCGTGTGGATAGCCCTAGAATACACTCCTACAATGAGCAGTTCTTC
TRBV19,.,.,TRBJ1-5,CASSHTGWPQHF,TGTGCCAGTAGTCATACAGGGTGGCCCCAGCATTTT
TRBV20-1,.,once,TRBJ1-1,CNPDTNTEAFF,TGCAACCCCGACACGAACACTGAAGCTTTCTTT
TRBV7-9,TRBD1,.,TRBJ1-2,CASSPSTRDRGHGYTF,TGTGCCAGCAGCCCCTCAACGAGGGACAGGGGCCATGGCTACACCTTC
TRBV27,.,once,TRBJ1-1,CASSGSLGTLRAFF,TGTGCCAGCAGTGGGTCATTGGGGACTCTGCGGGCTTTCTTT
TRBV2,.,.,TRBJ1-2,CASDDLTGTNYGYTF,TGTGCCAGCGACGATTTGACGGGAACTAACTATGGCTACACCTTC
TRBV2,.,.,TRBJ2-4,CASSLSGNIQYF,TGTGCCAGCAGCCTATCGGGAAACATTCAGTACTTC
TRBV11-3,TRBD2,.,TRBJ2-1,CASSPGRDEQFF,TGTGCCAGCAGCCCGGGGAGGGATGAGCAGTTCTTC
TRBV6-6,.,.,TRBJ2-1,CASSLLPGEGSSYNEQFF,TGTGCCAGCAGTCTTCTGCCAGGGGAAGGGAGCTCCTACAATGAGCAGTTCTTC
TRBV12-3/TRBV12-4,.,.,TRBJ1-1,CASKKDSGTEAFF,TGTGCCAGCAAAAAGGACAGCGGCACTGAAGCTTTCTTT
TRBV6-1,TRBD2,.,TRBJ2-5,CASSDRLAGDETQYF,TGTGCCAGCAGTGACAGACTAGCGGGAGACGAGACCCAGTACTTC
TRBV3-1/TRBV3-2,TRBD2,once,TRBJ2-7,CASRRSGRTYEQYF,TGTGCCAGCAGACGAAGCGGGAGGACCTACGAGCAGTACTTC
TRBV30,.,.,TRBJ2-1,CAWSVRRRGDEQFF,TGTGCCTGGAGTGTACGGCGAAGGGGCGATGAGCAGTTCTTC
TRBV27,TRBD1,once,TRBJ2-7,CASRYSGTGSYEQYF,TGTGCCAGCAGATACTCCGGGACAGGGTCCTACGAGCAGTACTTC
TRBV9,TRBD2,.,TRBJ2-5,CASSAARTSGRGGETQYF,TGTGCCAGCAGCGCCGCCCGGACTAGCGGGAGAGGAGGGGAGACCCAGTACTTC
TRBV29-1,.,.,TRBJ1-2,CSVVSSGRGYTF,TGCAGCGTTGTGTCCTCAGGGCGGGGCTACACCTTC
TRBV19,TRBD2,.,TRBJ2-1,CASSPLGAGGTNEQFF,TGTGCCAGTAGTCCTCTAGGGGCGGGAGGGACGAATGAGCAGTTCTTC
TRBV5-4,TRBD1,.,TRBJ2-7,CASSFPGQETYEQYF,TGTGCCAGCAGCTTCCCGGGACAGGAGACCTACGAGCAGTACTTC
TRBV10-3,.,.,TRBJ1-1,CAISEFQGFMNTEAFF,TGTGCCATCAGTGAGTTCCAGGGATTCATGAACACTGAAGCTTTCTTT
TRBV6-5,.,.,TRBJ2-2,CASSYSLNTGELFF,TGTGCCAGCAGTTATTCCCTGAACACCGGGGAGCTGTTTTTT
TRBV7-2,.,.,TRBJ1-5,CASSLVTGSDQPQHF,TGTGCCAGCAGCTTAGTAACAGGGTCCGATCAGCCCCAGCATTTT
TRBV7-6,TRBD2,.,TRBJ2-3,CASSLSGLAADTQYF,TGTGCCAGCAGCTTAAGTGGACTAGCGGCAGATACGCAGTATTTT
TRBV3-1/TRBV3-2,.,.,TRBJ1-2,CASSPWRGLGGYTF,TGTGCCAGCAGCCCCTGGCGGGGGCTGGGAGGCTACACCTTC
TRBV5-4,TRBD1,once,TRBJ1-1,CASSSTGTGGRAEAFF,TGTGCCAGCAGCTCAACCGGGACAGGGGGTCGGGCTGAAGCTTTCTTT
TRBV28,TRBD2,few,TRBJ2-7,CASSLSASGSYEQYF,TGTGCCAGCAGTTTATCGGCTAGCGGGAGCTACGAGCAGTACTTC
TRBV6-2/TRBV6-3,TRBD1,.,TRBJ2-2,CASSNGQGDTGELFF,TGTGCCAGCAGTAATGGACAGGGGGACACCGGGGAGCTGTTTTTT
TRBV30,.,once,TRBJ1-1,CAWSKRGISEAFF,TGTGCCTGGAGTAAGCGGGGGATCTCTGAAGCTTTCTTT
TRBV20-1,.,.,TRBJ1-6,CSASPLGGDSPLHF,TGCAGTGCTAGTCCTCTCGGAGGGGATTCACCCCTCCACTTT
TRBV6-5,TRBD1,few,TRBJ2-4,CASRGQGTNIQYF,TGTGCCAGCAGGGGACAGGGTACTAACATTCAGTACTTC
TRBV5-1,TRBD1,.,TRBJ1-1,CASSARTGTAEAFF,TGCGCCAGCAGCGCGCGGACAGGTACCGCTGAAGCTTTCTTT
TRBV19,TRBD2,.,TRBJ2-3,CASSPRLAGVTDTQYF,TGTGCCAGTAGTCCACGACTAGCGGGAGTGACAGATACGCAGTATTTT
TRBV4-1,.,.,TRBJ1-5,CASSQVWEGNQPQHF,TGCGCCAGCAGCCAAGTCTGGGAGGGCAATCAGCCCCAGCATTTT
TRBV7-2,TRBD1,.,TRBJ2-1,CASSLVGSGGYNEQFF,TGTGCCAGCAGCTTAGTCGGGTCAGGGGGCTACAATGAGCAGTTCTTC
TRBV30,.,.,TRBJ1-2,CAWSAGTYYGYTF,TGTGCCTGGAGTGCTGGGACTTACTATGGCTACACCTTC
TRBV5-1,TRBD2,.,TRBJ2-7,CASSATSGTYYEQYF,TGCGCCAGCAGCGCGACTAGCGGGACTTATTACGAGCAGTACTTC
TRBV18,.,.,TRBJ1-1,CASSQALREAFF,TGTGCCAGCTCACAAGCCCTCCGTGAAGCTTTCTTT
TRBV11-2,TRBD1,.,TRBJ1-5,CASSLEGDRNQPQHF,TGTGCCAGCAGCTTAGAAGGGGACAGGAATCAGCCCCAGCATTTT
TRBV7-2,TRBD1,.,TRBJ1-4,CASSPNRGQVKLFF,TGTGCCAGCAGCCCCAACAGGGGGCAGGTAAAACTGTTTTTT
TRBV5-5,.,.,TRBJ2-3,CASSLVVGGFTQYF,TGTGCCAGCAGCTTGGTCGTGGGGGGTTTTACGCAGTATTTT
TRBV5-6,.,.,TRBJ2-7,CASSTDPRSGEQYF,TGTGCCAGCAGCACGGACCCCCGGAGCGGCGAGCAGTACTTC
TRBV3-1/TRBV3-2,.,.,TRBJ2-7,CASSLLASHEQYF,TGTGCCAGCAGCCTCCTAGCAAGTCACGAGCAGTACTTC
TRBV7-2,TRBD2,.,TRBJ2-1,CASSLGLAGTYNEQFF,TGTGCCAGCAGCTTAGGGCTAGCGGGGACCTACAATGAGCAGTTCTTC
TRBV6-5,.,few,TRBJ2-3,CASRAAGDTQYF,TGTGCCAGCAGAGCTGCTGGAGATACGCAGTATTTT